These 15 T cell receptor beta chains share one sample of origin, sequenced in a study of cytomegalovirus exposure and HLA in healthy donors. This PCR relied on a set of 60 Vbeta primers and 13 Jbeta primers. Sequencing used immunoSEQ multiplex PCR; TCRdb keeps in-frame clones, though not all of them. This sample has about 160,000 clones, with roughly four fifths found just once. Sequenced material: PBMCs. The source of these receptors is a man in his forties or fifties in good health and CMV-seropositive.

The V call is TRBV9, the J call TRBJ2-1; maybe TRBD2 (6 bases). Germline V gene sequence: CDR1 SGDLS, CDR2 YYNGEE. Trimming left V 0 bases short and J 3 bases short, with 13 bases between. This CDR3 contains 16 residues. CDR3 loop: CASSVEPGGNYNEQFF. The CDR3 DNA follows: TGTGCCAGCAGCGTAGAGCCGGGCGGGAACTACAATGAGCAGTTCTTC.

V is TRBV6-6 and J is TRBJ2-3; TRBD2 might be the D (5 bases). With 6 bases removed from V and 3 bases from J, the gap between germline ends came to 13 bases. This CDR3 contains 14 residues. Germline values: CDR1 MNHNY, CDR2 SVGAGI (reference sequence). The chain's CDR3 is CASSRTGLTDTQYF. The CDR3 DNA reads TGTGCCAGCAGCCGGACTGGTTTAACAGATACGCAGTATTTT.

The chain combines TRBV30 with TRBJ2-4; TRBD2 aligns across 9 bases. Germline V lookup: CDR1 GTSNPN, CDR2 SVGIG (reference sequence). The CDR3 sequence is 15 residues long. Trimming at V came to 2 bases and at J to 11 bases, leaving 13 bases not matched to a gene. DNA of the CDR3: TGTGCCTGGAGTTCCTGGACCGCCGGGACTAGCCTTCAGTACTTC. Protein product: CAWSSWTAGTSLQYF. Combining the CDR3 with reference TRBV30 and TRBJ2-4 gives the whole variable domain SQTIHQWPATLVQPVGSPLSLECTVEGTSNPNLYWYRQAAGRGLQLLFYSVGIGQISSEVPQNLSASRPQDRQFILSSKKLLLSDSGFYLCAWSSWTAGTSLQYFGAGTRLSVL.

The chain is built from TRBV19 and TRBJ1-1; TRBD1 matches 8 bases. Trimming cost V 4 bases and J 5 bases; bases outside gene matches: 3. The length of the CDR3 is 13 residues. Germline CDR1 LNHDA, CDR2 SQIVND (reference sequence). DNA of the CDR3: TGTGCCAGTAGTACAGACAGGGGTACTGAAGCTTTCTTT. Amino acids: CASSTDRGTEAFF.

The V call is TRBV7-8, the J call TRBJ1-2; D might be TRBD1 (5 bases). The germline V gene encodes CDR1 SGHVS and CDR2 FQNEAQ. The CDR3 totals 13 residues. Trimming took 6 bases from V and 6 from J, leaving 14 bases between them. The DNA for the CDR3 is TGTGCCAGCAGTTTGGGGACTGAGAATGGCTACACCTTC. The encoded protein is CASSLGTENGYTF. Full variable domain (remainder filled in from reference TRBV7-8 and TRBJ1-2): GAGVSQSPRYKVAKRGQDVALRCDPISGHVSLFWYQQALGQGPEFLTYFQNEAQLDKSGLPSDRFFAERPEGSVSTLKIQRTQQEDSAVYLCASSLGTENGYTFGSGTRLTVV.

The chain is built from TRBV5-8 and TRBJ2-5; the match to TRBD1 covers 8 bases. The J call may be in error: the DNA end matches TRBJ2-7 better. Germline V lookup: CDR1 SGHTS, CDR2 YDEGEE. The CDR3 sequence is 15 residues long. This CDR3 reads CASSPEGQAFYEQYF. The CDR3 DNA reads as TGTGCCAGCAGCCCGGAGGGACAGGCGTTCTACGAGCAGTACTTC.

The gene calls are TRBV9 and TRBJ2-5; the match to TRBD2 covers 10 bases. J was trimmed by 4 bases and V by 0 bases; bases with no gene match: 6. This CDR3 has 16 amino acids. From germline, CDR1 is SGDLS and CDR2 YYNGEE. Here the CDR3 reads CASSVAGSGGPETQYF. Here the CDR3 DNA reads TGTGCCAGCAGCGTAGCTGGTAGCGGGGGGCCAGAGACCCAGTACTTC. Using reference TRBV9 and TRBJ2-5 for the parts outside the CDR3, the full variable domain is DSGVTQTPKHLITATGQRVTLRCSPRSGDLSVYWYQQSLDQGLQFLIQYYNGEERAKGNILERFSAQQFPDLHSELNLSSLELGDSALYFCASSVAGSGGPETQYFGPGTRLLVL.

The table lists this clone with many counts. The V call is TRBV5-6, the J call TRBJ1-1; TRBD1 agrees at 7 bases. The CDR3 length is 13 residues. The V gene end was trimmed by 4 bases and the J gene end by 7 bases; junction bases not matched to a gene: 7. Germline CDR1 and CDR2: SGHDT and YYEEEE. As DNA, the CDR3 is TGTGCCAGCAGCAGCGACAGGGTTGGTGAAGCTTTCTTT. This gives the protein CASSSDRVGEAFF. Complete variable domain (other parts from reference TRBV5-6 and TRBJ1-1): DAGVTQSPTHLIKTRGQQVTLRCSPKSGHDTVSWYQQALGQGPQFIFQYYEEEERQRGNFPDRFSGHQFPNYSSELNVNALLLGDSALYLCASSSDRVGEAFFGQGTRLTVV.

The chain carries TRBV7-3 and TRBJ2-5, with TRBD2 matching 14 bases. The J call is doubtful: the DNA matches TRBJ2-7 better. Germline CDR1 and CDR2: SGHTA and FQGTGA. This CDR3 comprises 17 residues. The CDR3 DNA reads TGTGCCAGCAGCCCATTAGGGACTAGCGGGAGTTCCTACGAGCAGTACTTC. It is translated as CASSPLGTSGSSYEQYF.

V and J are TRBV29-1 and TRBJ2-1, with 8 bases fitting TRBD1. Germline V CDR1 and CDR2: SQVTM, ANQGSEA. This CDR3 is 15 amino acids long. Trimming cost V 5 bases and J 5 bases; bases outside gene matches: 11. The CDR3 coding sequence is TGCAGCGTTCTACGACAGCCGGACAGGGACAATGAGCAGTTCTTC. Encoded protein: CSVLRQPDRDNEQFF.

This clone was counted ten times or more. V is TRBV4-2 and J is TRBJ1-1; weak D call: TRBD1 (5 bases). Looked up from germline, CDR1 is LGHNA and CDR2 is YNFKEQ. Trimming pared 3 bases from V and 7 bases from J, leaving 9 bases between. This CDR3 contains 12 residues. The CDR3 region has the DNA TGTGCCAGCAGCCAGGGGGGAAGTGAAGCTTTCTTT. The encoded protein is CASSQGGSEAFF.

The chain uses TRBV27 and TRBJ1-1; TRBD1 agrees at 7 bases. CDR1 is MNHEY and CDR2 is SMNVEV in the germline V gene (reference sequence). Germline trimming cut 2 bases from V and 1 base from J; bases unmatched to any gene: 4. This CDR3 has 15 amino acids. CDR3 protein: CASSLKGAKNTEAFF. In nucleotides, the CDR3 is TGTGCCAGCAGTTTAAAGGGGGCAAAGAACACTGAAGCTTTCTTT.

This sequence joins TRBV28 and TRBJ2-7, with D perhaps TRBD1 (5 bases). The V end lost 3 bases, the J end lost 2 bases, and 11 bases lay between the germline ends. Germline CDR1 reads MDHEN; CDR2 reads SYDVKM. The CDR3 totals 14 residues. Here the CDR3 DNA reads TGTGCCAGCAGTTTCTCCAGGGTTACCTACGAGCAGTACTTC. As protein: CASSFSRVTYEQYF.

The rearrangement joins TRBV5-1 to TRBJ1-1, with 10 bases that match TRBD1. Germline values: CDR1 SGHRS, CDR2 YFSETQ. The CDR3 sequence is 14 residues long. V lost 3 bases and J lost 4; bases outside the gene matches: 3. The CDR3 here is CASSSGQGGTEAFF. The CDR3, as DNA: TGCGCCAGCAGCTCCGGACAGGGGGGCACTGAAGCTTTCTTT. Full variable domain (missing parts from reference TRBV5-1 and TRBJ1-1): KAGVTQTPRYLIKTRGQQVTLSCSPISGHRSVSWYQQTPGQGLQFLFEYFSETQRNKGNFPGRFSGRQFSNSRSEMNVSTLELGDSALYLCASSSGQGGTEAFFGQGTRLTVV.

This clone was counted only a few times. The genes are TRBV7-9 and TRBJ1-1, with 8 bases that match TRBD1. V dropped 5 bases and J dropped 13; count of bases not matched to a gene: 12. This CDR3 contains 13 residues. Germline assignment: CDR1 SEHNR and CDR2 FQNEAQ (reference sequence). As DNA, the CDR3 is TGTGCCAGCAGCCCTCACGCCCCAGGGGGCGTTTTCTTT. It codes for CASSPHAPGGVFF.